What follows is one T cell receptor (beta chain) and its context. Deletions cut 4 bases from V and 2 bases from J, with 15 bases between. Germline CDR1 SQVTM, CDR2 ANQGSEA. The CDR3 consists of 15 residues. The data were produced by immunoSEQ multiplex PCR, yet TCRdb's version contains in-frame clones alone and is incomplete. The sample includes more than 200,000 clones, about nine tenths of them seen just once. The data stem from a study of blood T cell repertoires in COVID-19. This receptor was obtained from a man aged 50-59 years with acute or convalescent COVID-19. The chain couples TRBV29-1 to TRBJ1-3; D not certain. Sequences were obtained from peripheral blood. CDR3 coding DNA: TGCAGCGTTGGAGAGGAGGGAGAGGCTGGAAACACCATATATTTT. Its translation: CSVGEEGEAGNTIYF.